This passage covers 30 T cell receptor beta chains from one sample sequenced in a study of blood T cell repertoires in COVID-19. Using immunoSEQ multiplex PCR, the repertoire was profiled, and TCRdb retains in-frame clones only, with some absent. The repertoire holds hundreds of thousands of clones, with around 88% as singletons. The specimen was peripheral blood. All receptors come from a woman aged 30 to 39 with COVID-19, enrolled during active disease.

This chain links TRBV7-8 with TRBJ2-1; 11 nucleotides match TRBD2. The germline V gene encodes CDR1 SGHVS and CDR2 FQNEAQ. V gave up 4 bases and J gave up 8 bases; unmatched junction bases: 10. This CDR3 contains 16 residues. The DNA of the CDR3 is TGTGCCAGCAGCTATAGACCTAGCGGGAGGATTGATGAGCAGTTCTTC. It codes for CASSYRPSGRIDEQFF.

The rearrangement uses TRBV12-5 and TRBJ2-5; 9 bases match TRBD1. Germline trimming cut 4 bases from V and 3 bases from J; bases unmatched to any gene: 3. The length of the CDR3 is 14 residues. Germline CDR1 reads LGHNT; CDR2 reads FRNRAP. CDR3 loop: CASGSRTGEETQYF. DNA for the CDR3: TGTGCTAGTGGTTCCCGGACAGGGGAAGAGACCCAGTACTTC.

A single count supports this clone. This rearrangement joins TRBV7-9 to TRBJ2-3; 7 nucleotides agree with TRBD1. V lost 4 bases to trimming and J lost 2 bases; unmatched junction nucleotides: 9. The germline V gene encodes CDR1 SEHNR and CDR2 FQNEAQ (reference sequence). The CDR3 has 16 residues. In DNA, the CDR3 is TGTGCCAGCAGCTCCCCGGGACAGAGAGACACAGATACGCAGTATTTT. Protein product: CASSSPGQRDTDTQYF.

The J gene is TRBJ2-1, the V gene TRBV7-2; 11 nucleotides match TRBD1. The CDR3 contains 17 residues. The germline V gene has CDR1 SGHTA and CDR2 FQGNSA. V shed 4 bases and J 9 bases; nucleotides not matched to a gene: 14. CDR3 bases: TGTGCCAGCAGCTCCACCCCCGCGGACAGGGGGCGGAGTGAGCAGTTCTTC. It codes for CASSSTPADRGRSEQFF.

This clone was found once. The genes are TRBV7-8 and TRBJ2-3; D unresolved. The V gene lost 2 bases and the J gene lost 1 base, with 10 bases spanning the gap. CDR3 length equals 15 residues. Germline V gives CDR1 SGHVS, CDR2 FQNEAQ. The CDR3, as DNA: TGTGCCAGCAGCTTAACAGAGTCGGGCACAGATACGCAGTATTTT. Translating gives CASSLTESGTDTQYF.

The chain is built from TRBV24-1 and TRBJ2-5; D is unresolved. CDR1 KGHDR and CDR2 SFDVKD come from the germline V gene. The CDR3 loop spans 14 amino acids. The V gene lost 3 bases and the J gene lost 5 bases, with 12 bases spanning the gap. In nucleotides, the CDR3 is TGTGCCACCAGTGATGTCCCCCCCGGGGAGACCCAGTACTTC. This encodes CATSDVPPGETQYF.

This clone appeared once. The CDR3 reads CASSLGREVRKLFF. CDR3 bases: TGTGCCAGCAGTTTAGGCAGGGAGGTGAGAAAACTGTTTTTT. V is TRBV28 and J is TRBJ1-4, with D perhaps matching TRBD1 (5 bases). The V gene lost 2 bases and the J gene lost 10 bases, with 14 bases spanning the gap. Germline assignment: CDR1 MDHEN and CDR2 SYDVKM. This CDR3 region has 14 residues.

The DNA of the CDR3 is TGTGCCAGCAGCTCTTGGACAGGACGGCTATCCTACAATGAGCAGTTCTTC. Translating it yields CASSSWTGRLSYNEQFF. This sequence joins TRBV7-9 and TRBJ2-1; 7 nucleotides match TRBD1. The CDR3 runs 17 residues. Trimming took 4 bases from V and 1 from J; bases not matched to a gene: 10. The germline gives CDR1 SEHNR, CDR2 FQNEAQ (reference sequence).

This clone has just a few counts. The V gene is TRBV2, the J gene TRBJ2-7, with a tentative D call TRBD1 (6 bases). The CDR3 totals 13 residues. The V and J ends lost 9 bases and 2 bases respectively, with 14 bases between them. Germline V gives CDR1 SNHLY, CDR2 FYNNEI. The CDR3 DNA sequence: TGTGCCAGGTTTCCGGACAGACCCTACGAGCAGTACGTC. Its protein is CARFPDRPYEQYV.

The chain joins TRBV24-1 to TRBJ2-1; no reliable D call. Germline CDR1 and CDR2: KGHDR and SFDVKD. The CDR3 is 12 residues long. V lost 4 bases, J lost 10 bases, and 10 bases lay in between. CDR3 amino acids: CATSDPAREQFF. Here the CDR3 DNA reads TGTGCCACCAGTGACCCCGCACGGGAGCAGTTCTTC.

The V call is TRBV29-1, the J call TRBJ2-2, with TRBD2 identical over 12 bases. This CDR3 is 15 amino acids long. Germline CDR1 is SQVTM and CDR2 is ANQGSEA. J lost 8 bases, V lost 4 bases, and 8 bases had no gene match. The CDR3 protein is CSVGGTSGPGGELFF. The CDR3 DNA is TGCAGCGTTGGCGGGACTAGCGGGCCGGGGGGGGAGCTGTTTTTT.

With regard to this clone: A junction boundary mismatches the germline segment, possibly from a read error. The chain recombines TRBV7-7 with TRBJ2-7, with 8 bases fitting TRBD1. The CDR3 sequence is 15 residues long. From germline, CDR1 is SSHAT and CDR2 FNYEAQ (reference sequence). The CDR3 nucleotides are TGTGCTAGCAGCCTAGGACAGGGCAGGGAATACGAGCAGTACTTC. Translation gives CASSLGQGREYEQYF.

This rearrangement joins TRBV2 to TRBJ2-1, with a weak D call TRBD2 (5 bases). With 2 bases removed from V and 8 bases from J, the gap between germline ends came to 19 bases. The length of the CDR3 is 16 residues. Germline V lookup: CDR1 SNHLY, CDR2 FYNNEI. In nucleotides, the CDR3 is TGTGCCAGCAGTGAAATTTCCCTAGCCCCGGCCGATGAGCAGTTCTTC. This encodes CASSEISLAPADEQFF.

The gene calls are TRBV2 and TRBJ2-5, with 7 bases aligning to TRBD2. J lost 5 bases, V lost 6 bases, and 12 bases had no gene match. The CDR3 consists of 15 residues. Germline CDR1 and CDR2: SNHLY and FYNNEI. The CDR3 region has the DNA TGTGCCAGCAGATTCCCAGACAGCGGGGAGGAGACCCAGTACTTC. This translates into CASRFPDSGEETQYF.

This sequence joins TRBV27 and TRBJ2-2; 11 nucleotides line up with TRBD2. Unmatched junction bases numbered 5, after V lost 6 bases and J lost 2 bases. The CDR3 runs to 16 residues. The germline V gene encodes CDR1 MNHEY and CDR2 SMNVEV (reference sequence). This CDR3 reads CASRLAGGINTGELFF. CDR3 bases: TGTGCCAGCAGATTAGCGGGAGGGATAAACACCGGGGAGCTGTTTTTT.

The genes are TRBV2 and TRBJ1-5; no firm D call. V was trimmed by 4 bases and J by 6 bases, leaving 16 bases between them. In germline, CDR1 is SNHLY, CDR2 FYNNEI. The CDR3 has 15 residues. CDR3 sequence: CASSVGNPGGQPQHF. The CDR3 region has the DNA TGTGCCAGCAGTGTCGGTAACCCGGGAGGTCAGCCCCAGCATTTT.

The CDR3 bases are TGTGCCAGTACGGGACAGATATCAGGGGATACGCAGTATTTT. Translating it yields CASTGQISGDTQYF. The chain couples TRBV19 to TRBJ2-3; 7 bases align to TRBD1. The CDR3 is 14 residues long. V trimming: 7 bases; J trimming: 6 bases; junction bases outside the gene matches: 10. Germline CDR1 and CDR2: LNHDA and SQIVND (reference sequence).

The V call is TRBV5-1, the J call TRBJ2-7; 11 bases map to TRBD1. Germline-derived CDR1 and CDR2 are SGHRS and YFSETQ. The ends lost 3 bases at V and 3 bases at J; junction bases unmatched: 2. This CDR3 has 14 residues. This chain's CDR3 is CASSSGQGDYEQYV. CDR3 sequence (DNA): TGCGCCAGCAGCTCGGGACAGGGGGACTACGAGCAGTACGTC.

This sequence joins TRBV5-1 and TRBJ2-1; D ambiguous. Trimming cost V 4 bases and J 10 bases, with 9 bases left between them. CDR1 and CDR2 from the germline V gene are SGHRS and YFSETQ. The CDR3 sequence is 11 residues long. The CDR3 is CASSLELEQFF. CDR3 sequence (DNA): TGCGCCAGCAGCCTCGAGCTGGAGCAGTTCTTC. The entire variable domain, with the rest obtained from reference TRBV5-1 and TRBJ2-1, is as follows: KAGVTQTPRYLIKTRGQQVTLSCSPISGHRSVSWYQQTPGQGLQFLFEYFSETQRNKGNFPGRFSGRQFSNSRSEMNVSTLELGDSALYLCASSLELEQFFGPGTRLTVL.

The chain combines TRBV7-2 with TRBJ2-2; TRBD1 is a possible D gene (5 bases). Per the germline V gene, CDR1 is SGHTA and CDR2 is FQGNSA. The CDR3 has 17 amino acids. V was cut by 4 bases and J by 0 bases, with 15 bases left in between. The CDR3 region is CASSSQTGASNTGELFF. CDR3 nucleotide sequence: TGTGCCAGCAGCTCTCAAACAGGAGCCTCGAACACCGGGGAGCTGTTTTTT.

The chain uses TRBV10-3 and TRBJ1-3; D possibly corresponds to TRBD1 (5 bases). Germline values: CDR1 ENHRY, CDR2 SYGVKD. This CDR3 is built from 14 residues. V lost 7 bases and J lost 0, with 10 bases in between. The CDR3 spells CAITRQNSGNTIYF. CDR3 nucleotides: TGTGCCATCACCCGACAGAACTCTGGAAACACCATATATTTT.

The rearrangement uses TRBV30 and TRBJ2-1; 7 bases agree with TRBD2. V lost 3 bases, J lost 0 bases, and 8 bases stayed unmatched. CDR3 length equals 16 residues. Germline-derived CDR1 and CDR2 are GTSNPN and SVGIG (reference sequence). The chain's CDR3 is CAWSPLAASSYNEQFF. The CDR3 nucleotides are TGTGCCTGGAGCCCCCTAGCGGCGAGCTCCTACAATGAGCAGTTCTTC.

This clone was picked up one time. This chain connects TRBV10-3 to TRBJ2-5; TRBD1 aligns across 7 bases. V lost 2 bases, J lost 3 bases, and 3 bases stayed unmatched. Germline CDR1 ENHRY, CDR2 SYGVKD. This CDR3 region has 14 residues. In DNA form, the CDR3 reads TGTGCCATCAGTGAGGAAGGGACAGAAGAGACCCAGTACTTC. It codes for CAISEEGTEETQYF.

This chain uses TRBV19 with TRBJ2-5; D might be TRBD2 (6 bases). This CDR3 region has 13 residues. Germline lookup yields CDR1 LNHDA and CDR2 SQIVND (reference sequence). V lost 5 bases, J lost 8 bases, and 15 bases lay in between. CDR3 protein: CASSSGGSGTQYF. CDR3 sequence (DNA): TGTGCCAGTAGTTCCGGAGGGTCGGGTACCCAGTACTTC.

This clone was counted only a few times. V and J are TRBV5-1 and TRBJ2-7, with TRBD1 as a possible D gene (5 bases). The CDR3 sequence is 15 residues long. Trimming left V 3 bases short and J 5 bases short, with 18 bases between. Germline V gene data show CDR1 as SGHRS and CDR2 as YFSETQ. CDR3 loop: CASSYNQGGRDEQYF. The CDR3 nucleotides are TGCGCCAGCAGCTACAACCAGGGTGGACGTGACGAGCAGTACTTC.

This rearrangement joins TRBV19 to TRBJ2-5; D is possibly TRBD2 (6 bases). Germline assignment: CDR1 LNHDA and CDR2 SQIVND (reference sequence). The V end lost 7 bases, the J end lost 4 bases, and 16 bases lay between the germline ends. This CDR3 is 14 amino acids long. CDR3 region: CASTPGAGRETQYF. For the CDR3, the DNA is TGTGCCAGTACCCCAGGCGCGGGGAGAGAGACCCAGTACTTC.

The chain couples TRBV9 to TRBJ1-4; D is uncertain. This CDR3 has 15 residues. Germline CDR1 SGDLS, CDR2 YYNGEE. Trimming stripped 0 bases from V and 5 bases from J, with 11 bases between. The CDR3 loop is CASSVGQLGNEKLFF. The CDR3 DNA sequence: TGTGCCAGCAGCGTAGGTCAGCTAGGCAATGAAAAACTGTTTTTT. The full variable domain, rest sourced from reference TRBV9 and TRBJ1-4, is DSGVTQTPKHLITATGQRVTLRCSPRSGDLSVYWYQQSLDQGLQFLIQYYNGEERAKGNILERFSAQQFPDLHSELNLSSLELGDSALYFCASSVGQLGNEKLFFGSGTQLSVL.

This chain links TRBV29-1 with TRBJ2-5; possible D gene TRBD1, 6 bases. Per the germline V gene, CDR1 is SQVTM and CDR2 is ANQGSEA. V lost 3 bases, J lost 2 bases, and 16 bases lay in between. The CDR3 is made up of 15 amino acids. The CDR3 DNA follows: TGCAGCGTTGATCGGGTAGGGACACGACAAGAGACCCAGTACTTC. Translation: CSVDRVGTRQETQYF. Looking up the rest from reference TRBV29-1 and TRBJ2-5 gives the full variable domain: SAVISQKPSRDICQRGTSLTIQCQVDSQVTMMFWYRQQPGQSLTLIATANQGSEATYESGFVIDKFPISRPNLTFSTLTVSNMSPEDSSIYLCSVDRVGTRQETQYFGPGTRLLVL.

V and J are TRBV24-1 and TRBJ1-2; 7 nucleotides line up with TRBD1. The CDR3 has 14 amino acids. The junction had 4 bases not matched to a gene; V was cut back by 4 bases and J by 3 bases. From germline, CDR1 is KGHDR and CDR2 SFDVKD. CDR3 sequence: CATSDQRGHYGYTF. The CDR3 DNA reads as TGTGCCACCAGTGACCAAAGGGGGCACTATGGCTACACCTTC.

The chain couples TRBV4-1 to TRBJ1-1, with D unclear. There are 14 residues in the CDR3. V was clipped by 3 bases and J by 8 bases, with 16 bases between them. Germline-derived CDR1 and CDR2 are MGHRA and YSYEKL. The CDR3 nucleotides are TGCGCCAGCAGCCAGGAGGACGGGTCCAGGGAAGCTTTCTTT. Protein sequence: CASSQEDGSREAFF.